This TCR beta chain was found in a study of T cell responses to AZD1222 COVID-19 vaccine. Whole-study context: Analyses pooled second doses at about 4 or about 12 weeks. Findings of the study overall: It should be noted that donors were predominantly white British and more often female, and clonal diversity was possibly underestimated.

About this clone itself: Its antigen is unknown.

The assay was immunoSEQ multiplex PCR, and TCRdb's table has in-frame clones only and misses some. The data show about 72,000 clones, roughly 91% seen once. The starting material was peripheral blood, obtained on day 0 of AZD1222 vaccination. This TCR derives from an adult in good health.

CDR3 amino acids: CASRPQGSTEAFF. CDR3 nucleotide sequence: TGTGCCAGCAGACCTCAGGGGTCCACTGAAGCTTTCTTT. V gene TRBV2 combines with J gene TRBJ1-1; D might be TRBD1 (6 bases). V was shortened by 6 bases and J by 4 bases, with 12 bases between the two germline ends. The CDR3 runs to 13 residues. From germline, CDR1 is SNHLY and CDR2 FYNNEI.